The 23 T cell receptor beta chains below were found in one sample sequenced in a study of Ad26.COV2.S vaccination and SARS-CoV-2 variants. The treatment: 19 received Ad26.COV2.S at low or high dose, single or two shots; roughly five received placebo; per-sample allocation not given. Samples came from day 63 after the first vaccine or placebo injection. Sequenced by immunoSEQ multiplex PCR; TCRdb stores in-frame clones only, minus some. The data contain around 300,000 clones, 65% to 90% of them singletons. Material: peripheral blood, obtained in a trial of Ad26.COV2.S vaccine versus placebo. These receptors originate from a person aged 18 to 59 who received the Ad26.COV2.S COVID-19 vaccine or a placebo.

The chain uses TRBV29-1 and TRBJ2-5, with D possibly being TRBD1 (6 bases). The CDR3 has 14 amino acids. The V gene's germline CDR1 is SQVTM and CDR2 ANQGSEA. The ends were cut back, 4 bases at V and 4 bases at J, with 16 bases in the middle. As DNA, the CDR3 is TGCAGCGTTGTACCAGGGGCGAGTGGAGAGACCCAGTACTTC. Its protein is CSVVPGASGETQYF.

This chain uses TRBV5-6 with TRBJ2-2; D unresolved. V shed 6 bases and J shed 0 bases, with 15 bases lying between them. The CDR3 length is 16 residues. Germline V gives CDR1 SGHDT, CDR2 YYEEEE. This CDR3 reads CASNSVGIPNTGELFF. In DNA form, the CDR3 reads TGTGCCAGCAACTCTGTGGGGATTCCGAACACCGGGGAGCTGTTTTTT.

The chain links TRBV14 to TRBJ2-1; 11 bases agree with TRBD2. The CDR3 has 16 residues. Germline trimming cut 3 bases from V and 7 bases from J; bases unmatched to any gene: 8. The germline V gene encodes CDR1 SGHDN and CDR2 FVKESK. Here the CDR3 reads CASSQLAGGPRNEQFF. The CDR3 DNA reads as TGTGCCAGCAGCCAGTTAGCGGGAGGGCCTCGGAATGAGCAGTTCTTC.

The chain links TRBV19 to TRBJ2-1; 12 positions match TRBD2. Trimming cost V 0 bases and J 8 bases; bases outside gene matches: 8. The CDR3 totals 17 residues. CDR1 and CDR2 from the germline V gene are LNHDA and SQIVND (reference sequence). CDR3 region: CASSIDLLTSGSDEQFF. CDR3 bases: TGTGCCAGTAGTATAGATCTCTTGACTAGCGGGAGTGATGAGCAGTTCTTC.

This rearrangement joins TRBV6-5 to TRBJ2-7, with TRBD1 matching 7 bases. Per germline, CDR1 MNHEY and CDR2 SVGAGI. V lost 7 bases, J lost 3 bases, and 6 bases stayed unmatched. This CDR3 has 13 amino acids. The CDR3 here is CASKTGIHYEQYF. The DNA for the CDR3 is TGTGCCAGCAAGACAGGGATACACTACGAGCAGTACTTC.

The chain joins TRBV2 to TRBJ1-5; D is unresolved. The ends were cut back, 6 bases at V and 5 bases at J, with 14 bases in the middle. In germline, CDR1 is SNHLY, CDR2 FYNNEI. CDR3 length: 14 amino acids. The CDR3 DNA is TGTGCCAGCAGCCGGGAGGTGGGCCATCAGCCCCAGCATTTT. Amino acids: CASSREVGHQPQHF. The full variable domain, rest sourced from reference TRBV2 and TRBJ1-5, is EPEVTQTPSHQVTQMGQEVILRCVPISNHLYFYWYRQILGQKVEFLVSFYNNEISEKSEIFDDQFSVERPDGSNFTLKIRSTKLEDSAMYFCASSREVGHQPQHFGDGTRLSIL.

This rearrangement joins TRBV7-2 to TRBJ2-7; a weak D match, TRBD1 (7 bases). Germline V gives CDR1 SGHTA, CDR2 FQGNSA. V lost 2 bases, J lost 6 bases, and 20 bases lay in between. The CDR3 extends over 16 amino acids. The CDR3 nucleotides are TGTGCCAGCAGCTTACAAGCGGCAGGGGGGTCGTTCGAGCAGTACTTC. It translates to CASSLQAAGGSFEQYF.

The chain carries TRBV12-3 or TRBV12-4 and TRBJ2-1; D is ambiguous. CDR3 length: 13 residues. V was cut by 3 bases and J by 4 bases, with 7 bases left in between. CDR3 nucleotides: TGTGCCAGCAGTTTTAAGAAATACAATGAGCAGTTCTTC. Translated, it gives CASSFKKYNEQFF.

As to this clone: Other nucleotide sequences from this sample produce the same CDR3. The chain couples TRBV15 to TRBJ2-7; perhaps D is TRBD1 or TRBD2 (6 bases each). This CDR3 is built from 14 residues. V lost 3 bases, J lost 6 bases, and 15 bases lay in between. From germline, CDR1 is LNHNV and CDR2 YYDKDF (reference sequence). In DNA form, the CDR3 reads TGTGCCACCAGCAGGGGGGGCCAGGGCGGCGAGCAGTACTTC. Protein product: CATSRGGQGGEQYF.

The J gene is TRBJ2-1, the V gene TRBV2, with 14 bases identical to TRBD2. Germline CDR1 reads SNHLY; CDR2 reads FYNNEI. The CDR3 is made up of 19 amino acids. V shed 7 bases, J shed 3 bases, and the junction held 14 bases outside the gene matches. The CDR3 loop reads CASIGPGTSGRSVYNEQFF. The CDR3 DNA sequence: TGTGCCAGCATTGGACCAGGGACTAGCGGGAGAAGTGTCTACAATGAGCAGTTCTTC.

The gene calls are TRBV28 and TRBJ1-5; D is possibly TRBD1 (5 bases). The CDR3 loop spans 14 amino acids. Trimming shortened V by 3 bases and J by 7 bases, and 13 bases separated the two germline ends. Germline V CDR1 and CDR2: MDHEN, SYDVKM. CDR3 sequence: CASSLLWGYQPQHF. DNA for the CDR3: TGTGCCAGCAGTTTGCTTTGGGGGTACCAGCCCCAGCATTTT. The complete variable domain, with remaining parts taken from reference TRBV28 and TRBJ1-5, reads DVKVTQSSRYLVKRTGEKVFLECVQDMDHENMFWYRQDPGLGLRLIYFSYDVKMKEKGDIPEGYSVSREKKERFSLILESASTNQTSMYLCASSLLWGYQPQHFGDGTRLSIL.

The CDR3, as DNA: TGTGCCAGCAGTACCCAGGGAGATACGCAGTATTTT. Protein product: CASSTQGDTQYF. The chain joins TRBV6-6 to TRBJ2-3, with TRBD1 as a possible D gene (5 bases). Trimming stripped 5 bases from V and 5 bases from J, with 8 bases between. Germline CDR1 MNHNY, CDR2 SVGAGI (reference sequence). The CDR3 contains 12 residues.

The rearrangement links TRBV28 to TRBJ2-1, with D possibly matching TRBD1 (6 bases). The length of the CDR3 is 17 residues. Trimming removed 6 bases at V and 0 bases at J, with 18 bases between. Germline CDR1 is MDHEN and CDR2 is SYDVKM. The CDR3 sequence: CASSPIGADSSYNEQFF. The CDR3 DNA reads as TGTGCCAGCAGCCCCATCGGGGCGGACAGCTCCTACAATGAGCAGTTCTTC.

The CDR3 loop reads CASSFRQGGSKNIQYF. CDR3 coding DNA: TGTGCCAGCAGCTTCCGACAGGGTGGAAGCAAAAACATTCAGTACTTC. The V and J genes are TRBV7-2 and TRBJ2-4; TRBD1 matches 7 bases. With 3 bases clipped from V and 3 bases from J, the junction kept 8 bases outside the gene matches. This CDR3 comprises 16 residues. Germline V gene lookup returns CDR1 SGHTA and CDR2 FQGNSA.

The chain has TRBV27 and TRBJ2-7; D uncertain. This CDR3 comprises 14 residues. Trimming took 3 bases from V and 0 from J, leaving 9 bases between them. Per germline, CDR1 MNHEY and CDR2 SMNVEV (reference sequence). The CDR3 reads CASSFMTNSYEQYF. CDR3 sequence (DNA): TGTGCCAGCAGTTTTATGACCAACTCCTACGAGCAGTACTTC.

This clone was observed a few times. The chain combines TRBV4-2 with TRBJ2-1, with no clear D. Germline lookup yields CDR1 LGHNA and CDR2 YNFKEQ. CDR3 size: 13 residues. The V gene lost 1 base and the J gene lost 3 bases, with 4 bases spanning the gap. The CDR3 here is CASSQVDYNEQFF. The DNA for the CDR3 is TGTGCCAGCAGCCAAGTGGACTACAATGAGCAGTTCTTC.

The chain combines TRBV2 with TRBJ2-7; TRBD2 agrees at 8 bases. Germline-derived CDR1 and CDR2 are SNHLY and FYNNEI. The CDR3 is 15 residues long. After removal of 3 bases from V and 0 bases from J, the junction contained 4 bases not matched to a gene. The CDR3 spells CASSETAGVSYEQYF. For the CDR3, the DNA is TGTGCCAGCAGTGAGACAGCGGGGGTCTCCTACGAGCAGTACTTC.

The gene calls are TRBV6-1 and TRBJ1-6; TRBD1 might be the D (5 bases). V lost 3 bases to trimming and J lost 3 bases, with 12 bases between them. The CDR3 is made up of 16 amino acids. Germline loops: CDR1 MNHNS, CDR2 SASEGT. The DNA for the CDR3 is TGTGCCAGCAGTGATCCCGGGACCCTCTATAATTCACCCCTCCACTTT. Translating gives CASSDPGTLYNSPLHF.

This chain uses TRBV5-1 with TRBJ1-6; TRBD1 aligns across 10 bases. The CDR3 covers 17 residues. The V gene's germline CDR1 is SGHRS and CDR2 YFSETQ. Trimming cost V 4 bases and J 10 bases; bases outside gene matches: 14. The DNA of the CDR3 is TGCGCCAGCAGCACCTCCGGTTGGGACAGGGGCGGATCACCCCTCCACTTT. Residues: CASSTSGWDRGGSPLHF.

This chain connects TRBV24-1 to TRBJ2-7, with TRBD2 as a possible D gene (5 bases). CDR3 length: 13 amino acids. CDR1 and CDR2 from the germline V gene are KGHDR and SFDVKD. Trimming cost V 7 bases and J 5 bases, with 14 bases left between them. The CDR3 region is CATRMTGKDEQYF. CDR3 DNA: TGTGCCACCAGAATGACCGGGAAAGACGAGCAGTACTTC.

This rearrangement joins TRBV7-2 to TRBJ2-7; 9 nucleotides match TRBD2. The CDR3 length is 13 residues. Germline CDR1 SGHTA, CDR2 FQGNSA. V was clipped by 5 bases and J by 4 bases; unmatched bases: 3. The chain's CDR3 is CASSQGLAYEQYF. CDR3 bases: TGTGCCAGCAGCCAGGGACTAGCTTACGAGCAGTACTTC. Looking up the rest from reference TRBV7-2 and TRBJ2-7 gives the full variable domain: GAGVSQSPSNKVTEKGKDVELRCDPISGHTALYWYRQSLGQGLEFLIYFQGNSAPDKSGLPSDRFSAERTGGSVSTLTIQRTQQEDSAVYLCASSQGLAYEQYFGPGTRLTVT.

The rearrangement uses TRBV10-3 and TRBJ2-3, with TRBD1 identical over 7 bases. There are 13 residues in the CDR3. Germline-derived CDR1 and CDR2 are ENHRY and SYGVKD. This chain's CDR3 is CAATGASTDTQYF. The CDR3 DNA sequence: TGTGCTGCAACAGGGGCGAGCACAGATACGCAGTATTTT.

The chain carries TRBV15 and TRBJ1-5; D gene uncertain. CDR1 is LNHNV and CDR2 is YYDKDF in the germline V gene (reference sequence). Trimming took off 4 bases at V and 6 bases at J, with 10 bases between the two ends. The CDR3 is 13 residues long. CDR3 nucleotide sequence: TGTGCCACCAGCAAGGACCTAGGTCAGCCCCAGCATTTT. Protein: CATSKDLGQPQHF.